The TCR beta chain under discussion was sequenced for a study of chemoradiotherapy in HPV16-positive cancers. The data were produced by immunoSEQ multiplex PCR, yet TCRdb's version contains in-frame clones alone and is incomplete. The data contain over 20,000 clones, approximately 84% of them singletons. This CDR3 has 19 amino acids. Germline V lookup: CDR1 MGHRA, CDR2 YSYEKL. The J segment lost 5 bases and the V segment lost 0 bases, leaving 9 bases of the junction unmatched. The input for sequencing was blood, taken from a patient who underwent chemoradiotherapy. The sequence was obtained from a human donor with HPV-associated anogenital cancer. The chain joins TRBV4-1 to TRBJ2-2, with TRBD2 matching 13 bases. In nucleotides, the CDR3 is TGCGCCAGCAGCCAAGATGGGACGGGACTAGCGGGACTGACCGGGGAGCTGTTTTTT. Residues: CASSQDGTGLAGLTGELFF.